The sequence of this TCR beta chain was determined in a study of blood T cell repertoires in COVID-19. Germline V gene data show CDR1 as MRHNA and CDR2 as SNTAGT. The CDR3 is made up of 14 amino acids. The ends were cut back, 6 bases at V and 4 bases at J, with 15 bases in the middle. Measured with immunoSEQ multiplex PCR; TCRdb has only the in-frame clones, and not every one. The table includes fewer than 400,000 clones, over 85% detected once. The source material was PBMCs or T cells enriched from blood (not recorded which). The sequence was obtained from a woman between 25 and 40 years old who had recovered from COVID-19. The V and J genes are TRBV6-4 and TRBJ1-2; tentative D call: TRBD1 (6 bases). CDR3 sequence reads: CASRLQGACYGYTF. The CDR3 region has the DNA TGTGCCAGCAGGTTACAGGGAGCATGCTATGGCTACACCTTC.